A selection of T cell receptor beta chains follows, all from one sample in a study of human T cells and chemical hapten exposure. Each CDR3 protein gets one entry after TCRdb re-called the RACE reads with MiXCR. The sample lists about 380,000 distinct CDR3 sequences, around 6% occurring once. The specimen comprised whole blood, sampled in connection with sensitization to the hapten diphenylcyclopropenone (DPC). These receptors came from a woman between 18 and 29 years old with alopecia areata. Some clones in this sample may be carry-over from other donors' samples. CDR3s include the opening cysteine and the closing phenylalanine or tryptophan. Fields, in order: J gene, clone size, D gene, V gene, CDR3 length, CDR3 DNA, CDR3 protein. A D gene is named only where the DNA matches it firmly. Rows may omit the clone size; those that give it use once, few, many or a size class.

TRBJ2-2	few	-	TRBV12-5	14	TGTGCTAGTGGTTTGACCCCGGGGACCGGGGAGCTGTTTTTT	CASGLTPGTGELFF
TRBJ2-3	-	-	TRBV9	16	TGTGCCAGCAGCGTAGGAACAGGCCTAGGGACAGATACGCAGTATTTT	CASSVGTGLGTDTQYF
TRBJ2-3	many	TRBD2	TRBV12-3/TRBV12-4	15	TGTGCCAGCAGATGGACTAGCGGGGGTCCAGATACGCAGTATTTT	CASRWTSGGPDTQYF
TRBJ1-1	many	-	TRBV18	14	TGTGCCAGCTCACCTTTGATCATGAACACTGAAGCTTTCTTT	CASSPLIMNTEAFF
TRBJ1-2	many	TRBD1	TRBV7-2	19	TGTGCCAGCAGCCCAGCCGGGACAGGGTCTCTGATTTCTAACTATGGCTACACCTTC	CASSPAGTGSLISNYGYTF
TRBJ1-5	-	TRBD1	TRBV7-8	16	TGTGCCAGCAGCCCAAGGGACAGGTTCGGCTATCAGCCCCAGCATTTT	CASSPRDRFGYQPQHF
TRBJ1-5	-	TRBD1	TRBV10-2	15	TGCGCCAGCCGGACAGGGGGCGTTGGCAATCAGCCCCAGCATTTT	CASRTGGVGNQPQHF
TRBJ1-1	many	-	TRBV27	13	TGTGCCAGCAGTTTGTCCAGGGCGCATGAAGCTTTCTTT	CASSLSRAHEAFF
TRBJ1-2	many	-	TRBV29-1	12	TGCAGCGTTGGCGAAGCGCTATATGGCTACACCTTC	CSVGEALYGYTF
TRBJ2-4	few	-	TRBV5-3	12	TGTGCCAGAAGCTCGGTCGGTCCGATGCGATACTTC	CARSSVGPMRYF
TRBJ1-4	many	TRBD1	TRBV6-5	16	TGTGCCAGCAGCGTAGTGACAGGGGCGGATAATGAAAAACTGTTTTTT	CASSVVTGADNEKLFF
TRBJ2-3	-	TRBD2	TRBV27	20	TGTGCCAGCAGTTCCCCTTCCGGGACTAGCGGAGCCCTAAGCACAGATACGCAGTATTTT	CASSSPSGTSGALSTDTQYF
TRBJ2-7	many	-	TRBV6-5	12	TGTGCCAGCTCACGTCGGGGAGACGAGCAGTACTTC	CASSRRGDEQYF
TRBJ1-2	many	TRBD1	TRBV2	16	TGTGCCAGCAGTGAAGTGGGACAGGGGATTGAAGATGGCTACACCTTC	CASSEVGQGIEDGYTF
TRBJ2-5	few	-	TRBV7-2	13	TGTGCCAGCAGCTTAGCAGGGCCGGAGACCCAGTACTTC	CASSLAGPETQYF
TRBJ2-3	few	TRBD1	TRBV5-4	16	TGTGCCAGCAGCTTGGCCCAGGGGGCGAGCACAGATACGCAGTATTTT	CASSLAQGASTDTQYF
TRBJ2-1	many	TRBD2	TRBV7-2	15	TGTGCCAGCAGCTTAGGAACTAGCGGGGGCCCGGGTCAGTTCTTC	CASSLGTSGGPGQFF
TRBJ2-2	-	TRBD1	TRBV10-3	16	TGTGCCATCAGTGATCGGGACAGTTCGAACACCGGGGAGCTGTTTTTT	CAISDRDSSNTGELFF
TRBJ2-7	few	-	TRBV5-1	12	TGCGCCAGCAGGGACGAGAACTACGAGCAGTACTTC	CASRDENYEQYF
TRBJ1-1	many	-	TRBV6-2/TRBV6-3	11	TGTGCCAGCAGTTACGACATTGAAGCTTTCTTT	CASSYDIEAFF
TRBJ2-1	few	-	TRBV20-1	18	TGCAGTGCTAGAGCGGCCCTGTATAGTCGTCTGGACTACAATGAGCAGTTCTTC	CSARAALYSRLDYNEQFF
TRBJ2-1	-	-	TRBV6-2/TRBV6-3	12	TGTGCCAGCAGTGCTAACTGGAATGAGCAGTTCTTC	CASSANWNEQFF
TRBJ1-1	many	-	TRBV9	14	TGTGCCAGCAGGGTGGACAGTCTCCACACTGAAGCTTTCTTT	CASRVDSLHTEAFF
TRBJ2-4	few	-	TRBV28	13	TGTGCCAGCAGTTTTGGGGGTAAAAACATTCAGTACTTC	CASSFGGKNIQYF
TRBJ1-2	-	-	TRBV28	16	TGTGCCAGCAGTAGTTTTCGGGCGGAGGATGTATATGGCTACACCTTC	CASSSFRAEDVYGYTF
TRBJ1-2	many	TRBD1	TRBV6-5	16	TGTGCCAGCAGTTACGGAGGACAGGGGGAGTTATATGGCTACACCTTC	CASSYGGQGELYGYTF
TRBJ1-2	many	-	TRBV6-2/TRBV6-3	12	TGTGCCAGCAGTTCGTCCCCCTGGGGCTACACCTTC	CASSSSPWGYTF
TRBJ1-6	many	TRBD1	TRBV28	14	TGTGCCAGCAGTTCTGAGGGACAGCTATCACCCCTCCACTTT	CASSSEGQLSPLHF
TRBJ1-4	-	-	TRBV20-1	16	TGCAGTGCTAGAGCCCCATTGGGGGCAACTAATGAAAAACTGTTTTTT	CSARAPLGATNEKLFF
TRBJ2-6	many	-	TRBV7-9	15	TGTGCCAGCAGCTTGGGGCCCCAGGGGGCCAACGTCCTGACTTTC	CASSLGPQGANVLTF
TRBJ1-1	few	-	TRBV6-5	11	TGTGCCAGCAGTTCGACACGTAGGGCTTTCTTT	CASSSTRRAFF